This T cell receptor beta chain was captured in a study of blood T cell repertoires in COVID-19. For the study at large: Acute and convalescent COVID-19 specimens originated in the United States, Italy and Spain.

The CDR3 covers 12 residues. V shed 1 base and J shed 11 bases, with 11 bases lying between them. Per germline, CDR1 MDHEN and CDR2 SYDVKM. The table came from immunoSEQ multiplex PCR; TCRdb's copy has only in-frame clones and leaves some out. The profile shows 220,000 or so clones, roughly 84% of them singletons. Categorization into cohorts depended on clinical history that participants reported. This clone was counted once. This receptor was obtained from a middle-aged woman who had recovered from COVID-19. Sequencing was carried out using PBMCs or T cells enriched from blood (not recorded which). The chain has TRBV28 and TRBJ1-1; D is unclear. The CDR3 reads CASSLFGGSAFF. CDR3 coding DNA: TGTGCCAGCAGTTTATTCGGAGGGAGCGCTTTCTTT.